The present entry profiles one TCR beta chain with its context. Its antigen is currently unknown. Synthesis of cDNA used 5'RACE (with 10-nucleotide random UMIs). Every sequencing run produced over 160 million TCR-beta sequences, and the sequences from any one run covered 15-18 subjects. From the 5' RACE reads, TCRdb called clonotypes with MiXCR, one entry per CDR3 protein. The sample shows about 59,000 distinct CDR3 sequences, less than 25% of them seen only once. The sample originates from a study of neurological immune-mediated disorders. Study-wide points: Expanded clones shared no CDR3 amino acid sequences across subjects, suggesting private repertoires in all groups.

The time point here: technical triplicate 2. Libraries used 2 million unsorted PBMCs kept frozen in RNAlater. Losses at the gene ends were 2 bases for V and 6 bases for J; bases not matched to a gene: 4. The CDR3 totals 13 residues. CDR1 is SGHVS and CDR2 is FQNEAQ in the germline V gene. The clonotype was recovered from a man aged 60-69 years with HTLV-1-associated myelopathy (HAM/TSP). Sequences were obtained from PBMCs. The J gene is TRBJ2-7, the V gene TRBV7-8; 7 bases line up with TRBD2. The CDR3 DNA reads as TGTGCCAGCAGCTTAAGCGGGGCCCGCGAGCAGTACTTC. Its translation is CASSLSGAREQYF.